This T cell receptor (beta chain) was obtained from a study of T cells after yellow fever vaccination. CDR1 is SGHNT, CDR2 YENEEA, per germline. V dropped 4 bases and J dropped 5; count of bases not matched to a gene: 12. This CDR3 spans 17 amino acids. A remark on this clonotype: The target antigen is unknown.

General observations from the study: The secondary response was weaker but peaked faster, day 5 versus 15.

They built TCR cDNA with 5'RACE template switching, a step that put in a universal primer site and UMIs. TCRdb redid the calling of the 5' RACE reads with MiXCR, one entry per CDR3 protein. The data show 200,000 to 250,000 distinct CDR3 sequences, 6% to 7.5% seen once. The sequence was obtained from a man aged 25-40 years who received the YFV17D yellow fever vaccine. V gene TRBV11-3 combines with J gene TRBJ2-1; TRBD2 matches at 9 bases. Sequenced material: CD4+ T cells sorted from PBMCs, taken 15 days after the yellow fever booster vaccination. CDR3 region: CASSSSGRGGRDNEQFF. CDR3 DNA: TGTGCCAGCAGCTCTAGTGGCCGAGGCGGGAGGGACAATGAGCAGTTCTTC.